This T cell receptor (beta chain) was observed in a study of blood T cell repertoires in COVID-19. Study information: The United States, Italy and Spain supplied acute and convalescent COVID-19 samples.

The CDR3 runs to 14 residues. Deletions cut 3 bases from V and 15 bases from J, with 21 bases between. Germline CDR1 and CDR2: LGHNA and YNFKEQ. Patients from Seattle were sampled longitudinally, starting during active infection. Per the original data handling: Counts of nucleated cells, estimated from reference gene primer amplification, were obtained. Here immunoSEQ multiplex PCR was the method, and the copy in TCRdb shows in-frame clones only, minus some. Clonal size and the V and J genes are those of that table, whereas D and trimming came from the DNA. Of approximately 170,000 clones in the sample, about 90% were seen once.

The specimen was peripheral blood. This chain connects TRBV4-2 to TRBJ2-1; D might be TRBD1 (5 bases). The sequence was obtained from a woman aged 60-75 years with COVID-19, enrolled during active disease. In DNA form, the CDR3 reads TGTGCCAGCAGCCATGCCTCGTTGGGAAAGGGGCTGTTCTTC. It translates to CASSHASLGKGLFF.